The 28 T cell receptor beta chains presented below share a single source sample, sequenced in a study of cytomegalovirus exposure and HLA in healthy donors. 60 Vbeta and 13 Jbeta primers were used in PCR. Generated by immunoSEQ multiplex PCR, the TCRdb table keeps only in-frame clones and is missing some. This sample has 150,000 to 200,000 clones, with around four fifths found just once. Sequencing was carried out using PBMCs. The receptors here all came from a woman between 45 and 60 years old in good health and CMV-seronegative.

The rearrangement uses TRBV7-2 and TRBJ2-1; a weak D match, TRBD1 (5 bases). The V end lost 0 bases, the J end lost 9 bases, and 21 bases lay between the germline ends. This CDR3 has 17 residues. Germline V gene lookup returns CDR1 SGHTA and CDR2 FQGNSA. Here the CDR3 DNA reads TGTGCCAGCAGCTTAGCTGCCCGGGCGGCAGGACATATTGAGCAGTTCTTC. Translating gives CASSLAARAAGHIEQFF.

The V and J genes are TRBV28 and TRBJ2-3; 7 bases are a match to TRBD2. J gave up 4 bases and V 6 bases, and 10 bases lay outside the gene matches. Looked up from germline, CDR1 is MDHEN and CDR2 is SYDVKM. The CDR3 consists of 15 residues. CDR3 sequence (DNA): TGTGCCAGCAGGACTAGCTCCGGTGGCGCAGATACGCAGTATTTT. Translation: CASRTSSGGADTQYF. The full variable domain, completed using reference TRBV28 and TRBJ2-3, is DVKVTQSSRYLVKRTGEKVFLECVQDMDHENMFWYRQDPGLGLRLIYFSYDVKMKEKGDIPEGYSVSREKKERFSLILESASTNQTSMYLCASRTSSGGADTQYFGPGTRLTVL.

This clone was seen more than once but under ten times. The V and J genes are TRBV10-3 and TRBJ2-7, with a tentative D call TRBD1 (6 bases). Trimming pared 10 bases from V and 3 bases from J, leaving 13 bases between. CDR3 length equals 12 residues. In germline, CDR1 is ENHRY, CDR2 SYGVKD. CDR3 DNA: TGTGCCACCGAAGGGGACAACTACGAGCAGTACTTC. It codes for CATEGDNYEQYF.

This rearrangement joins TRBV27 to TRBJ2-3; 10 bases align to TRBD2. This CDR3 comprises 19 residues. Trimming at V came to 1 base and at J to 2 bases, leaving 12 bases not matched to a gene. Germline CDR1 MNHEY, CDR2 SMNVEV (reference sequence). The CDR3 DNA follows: TGTGCCAGCAGTTTATTAGCCACTAGCGGGATCCAAGTCACAGATACGCAGTATTTT. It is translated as CASSLLATSGIQVTDTQYF.

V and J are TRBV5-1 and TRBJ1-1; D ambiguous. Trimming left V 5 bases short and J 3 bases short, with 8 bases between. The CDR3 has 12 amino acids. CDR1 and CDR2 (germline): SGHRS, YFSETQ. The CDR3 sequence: CASSFSDTEAFF. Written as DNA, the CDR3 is TGCGCCAGCAGTTTTTCCGACACTGAAGCTTTCTTT.

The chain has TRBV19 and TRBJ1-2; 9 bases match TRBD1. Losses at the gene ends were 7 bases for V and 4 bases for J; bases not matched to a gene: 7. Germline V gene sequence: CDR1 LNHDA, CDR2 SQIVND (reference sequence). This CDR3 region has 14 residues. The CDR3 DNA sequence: TGTGCCAGTACCCCGGACAGGGGAGTCTATGGCTACACCTTC. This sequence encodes CASTPDRGVYGYTF.

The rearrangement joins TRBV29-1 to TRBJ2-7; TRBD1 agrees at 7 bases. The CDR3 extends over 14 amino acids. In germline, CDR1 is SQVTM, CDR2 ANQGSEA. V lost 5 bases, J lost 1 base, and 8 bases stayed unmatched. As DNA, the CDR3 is TGCAGCGTTTCCGGGACAGTTTCATCCTACGAGCAGTACTTC. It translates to CSVSGTVSSYEQYF.

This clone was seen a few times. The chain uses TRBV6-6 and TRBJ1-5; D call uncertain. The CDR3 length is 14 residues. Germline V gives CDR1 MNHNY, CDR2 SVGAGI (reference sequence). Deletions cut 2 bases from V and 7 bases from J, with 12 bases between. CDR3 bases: TGTGCCAGCAGTTACATAACCGAGAGCCAGCCCCAGCATTTT. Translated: CASSYITESQPQHF.

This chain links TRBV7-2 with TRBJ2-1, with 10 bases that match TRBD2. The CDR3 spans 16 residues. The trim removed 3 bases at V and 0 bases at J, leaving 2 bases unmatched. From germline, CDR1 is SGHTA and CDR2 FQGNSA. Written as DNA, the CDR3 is TGTGCCAGCAGCTTCGCTAGCGGGAGCTCCTACAATGAGCAGTTCTTC. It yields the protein CASSFASGSSYNEQFF.

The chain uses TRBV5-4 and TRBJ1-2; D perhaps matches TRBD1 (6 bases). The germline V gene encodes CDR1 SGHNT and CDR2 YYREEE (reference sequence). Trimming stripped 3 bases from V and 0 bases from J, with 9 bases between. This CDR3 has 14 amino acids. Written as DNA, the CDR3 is TGTGCCAGCAGCTCACAGGGCGCTAACTATGGCTACACCTTC. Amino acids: CASSSQGANYGYTF.

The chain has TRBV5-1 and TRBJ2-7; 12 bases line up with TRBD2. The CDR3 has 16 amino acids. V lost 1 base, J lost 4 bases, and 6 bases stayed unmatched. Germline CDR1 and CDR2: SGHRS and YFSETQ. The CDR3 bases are TGCGCCAGCAGCTTGTCCCTAGCGGGGGGGATTTACGAGCAGTACTTC. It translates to CASSLSLAGGIYEQYF.

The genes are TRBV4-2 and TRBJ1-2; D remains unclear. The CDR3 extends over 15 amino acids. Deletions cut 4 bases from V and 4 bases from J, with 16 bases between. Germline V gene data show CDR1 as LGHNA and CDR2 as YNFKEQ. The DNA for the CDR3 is TGTGCCAGCAGCCCTCTTAGCGGGGATAGCTATGGCTACACCTTC. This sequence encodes CASSPLSGDSYGYTF.

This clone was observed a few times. CDR3 DNA sequence: TGTGCCAGCAGCCGGGACAGGGCCAACACTGAAGCTTTCTTT. Translating it yields CASSRDRANTEAFF. V and J are TRBV5-6 and TRBJ1-1; the match to TRBD1 covers 9 bases. The J segment lost 2 bases and the V segment lost 4 bases, leaving 3 bases of the junction unmatched. Per germline, CDR1 SGHDT and CDR2 YYEEEE. This CDR3 contains 14 residues.

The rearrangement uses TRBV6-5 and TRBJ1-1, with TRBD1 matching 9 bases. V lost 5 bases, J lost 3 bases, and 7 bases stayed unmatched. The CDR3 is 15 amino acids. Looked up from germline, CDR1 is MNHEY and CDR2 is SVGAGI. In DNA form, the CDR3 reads TGTGCCAGCAGTCCAGGGACAGGGAGGCACACTGAAGCTTTCTTT. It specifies CASSPGTGRHTEAFF.

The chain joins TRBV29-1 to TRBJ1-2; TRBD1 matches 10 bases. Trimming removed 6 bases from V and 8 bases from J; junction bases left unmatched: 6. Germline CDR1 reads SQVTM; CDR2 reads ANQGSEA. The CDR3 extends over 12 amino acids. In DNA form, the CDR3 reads TGCAGCGTAGTAGACAGGGGGCCGGGCTACACCTTC. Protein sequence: CSVVDRGPGYTF.

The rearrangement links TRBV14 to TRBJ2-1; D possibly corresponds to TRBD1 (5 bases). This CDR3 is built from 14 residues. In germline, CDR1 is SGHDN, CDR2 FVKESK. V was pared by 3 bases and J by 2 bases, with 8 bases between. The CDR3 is CASSQSRAYNEQFF. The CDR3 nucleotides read TGTGCCAGCAGCCAGTCCAGGGCCTACAATGAGCAGTTCTTC.

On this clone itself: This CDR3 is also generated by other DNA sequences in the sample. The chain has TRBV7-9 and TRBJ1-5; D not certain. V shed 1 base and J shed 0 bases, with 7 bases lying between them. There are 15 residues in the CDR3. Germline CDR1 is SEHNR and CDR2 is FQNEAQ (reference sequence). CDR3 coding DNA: TGTGCCAGCAGCTTAGGGGGAGATAGCAATCAGCCCCAGCATTTT. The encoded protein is CASSLGGDSNQPQHF.

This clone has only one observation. The DNA of the CDR3 is TGTGCCAGCAGTGCCTCGGGGGGGGGTACAGATACGCAGTATTTT. Its translation is CASSASGGGTDTQYF. The chain uses TRBV28 and TRBJ2-3, with 8 bases identical to TRBD2. Germline values: CDR1 MDHEN, CDR2 SYDVKM. This CDR3 comprises 15 residues. V was clipped by 5 bases and J by 3 bases; unmatched bases: 7. Full variable domain (remainder filled in from reference TRBV28 and TRBJ2-3): DVKVTQSSRYLVKRTGEKVFLECVQDMDHENMFWYRQDPGLGLRLIYFSYDVKMKEKGDIPEGYSVSREKKERFSLILESASTNQTSMYLCASSASGGGTDTQYFGPGTRLTVL.

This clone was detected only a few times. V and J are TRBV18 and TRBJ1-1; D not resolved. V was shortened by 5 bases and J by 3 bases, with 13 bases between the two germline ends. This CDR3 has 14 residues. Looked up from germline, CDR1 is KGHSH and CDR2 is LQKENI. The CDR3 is CASSNGGRDTEAFF. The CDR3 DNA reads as TGTGCCAGCTCAAACGGCGGGAGGGACACTGAAGCTTTCTTT.

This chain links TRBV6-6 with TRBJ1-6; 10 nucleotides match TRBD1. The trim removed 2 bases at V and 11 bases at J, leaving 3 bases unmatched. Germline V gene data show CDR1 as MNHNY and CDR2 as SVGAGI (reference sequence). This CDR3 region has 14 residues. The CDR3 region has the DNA TGTGCCAGCAGTTACCTTGGACAGGGGGCACCCCTCCACTTT. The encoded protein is CASSYLGQGAPLHF.

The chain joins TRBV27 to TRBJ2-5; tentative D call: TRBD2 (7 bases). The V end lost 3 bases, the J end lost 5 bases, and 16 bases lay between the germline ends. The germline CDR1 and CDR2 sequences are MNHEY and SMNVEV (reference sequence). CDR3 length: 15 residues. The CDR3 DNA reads TGTGCCAGCAGTTTTGGGGGGGGCGCCTACGAGACCCAGTACTTC. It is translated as CASSFGGGAYETQYF.

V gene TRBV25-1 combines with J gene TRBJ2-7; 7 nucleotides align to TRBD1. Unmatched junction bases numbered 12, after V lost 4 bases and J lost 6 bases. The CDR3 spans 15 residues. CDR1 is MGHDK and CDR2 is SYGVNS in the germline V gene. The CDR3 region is CASSGPQGEALEQYF. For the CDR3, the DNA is TGTGCCAGCAGTGGCCCCCAGGGGGAAGCCCTCGAGCAGTACTTC.

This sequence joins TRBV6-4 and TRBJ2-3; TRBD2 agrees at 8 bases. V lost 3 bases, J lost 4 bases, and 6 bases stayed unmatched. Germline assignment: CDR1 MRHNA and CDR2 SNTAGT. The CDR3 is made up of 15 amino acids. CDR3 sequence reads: CASSEAGGGADTQYF. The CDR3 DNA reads TGTGCCAGCAGTGAGGCGGGGGGAGGCGCAGATACGCAGTATTTT.

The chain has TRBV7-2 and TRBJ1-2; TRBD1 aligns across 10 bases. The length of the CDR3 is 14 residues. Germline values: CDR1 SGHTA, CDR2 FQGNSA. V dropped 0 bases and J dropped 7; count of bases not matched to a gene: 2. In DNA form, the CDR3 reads TGTGCCAGCAGCTTAGCTTGGACAGGGGGTGGCTACACCTTC. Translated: CASSLAWTGGGYTF.

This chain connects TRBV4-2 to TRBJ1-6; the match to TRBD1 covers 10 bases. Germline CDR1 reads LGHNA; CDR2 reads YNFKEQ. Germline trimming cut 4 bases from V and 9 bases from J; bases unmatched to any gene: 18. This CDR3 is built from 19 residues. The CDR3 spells CASSLPTGGGSTEGSPLHF. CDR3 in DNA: TGTGCCAGCAGCCTTCCGACAGGGGGCGGTTCTACCGAAGGTTCACCCCTCCACTTT.

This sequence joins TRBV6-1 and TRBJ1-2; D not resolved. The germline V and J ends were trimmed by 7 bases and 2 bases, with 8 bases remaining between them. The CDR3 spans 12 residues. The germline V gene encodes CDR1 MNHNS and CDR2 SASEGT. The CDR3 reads CASIGGNYGYTF. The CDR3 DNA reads TGTGCCAGCATAGGCGGGAACTATGGCTACACCTTC.

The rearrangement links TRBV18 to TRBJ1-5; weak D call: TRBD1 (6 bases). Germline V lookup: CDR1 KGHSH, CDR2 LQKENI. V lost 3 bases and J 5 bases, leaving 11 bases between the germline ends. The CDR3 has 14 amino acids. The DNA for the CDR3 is TGTGCCAGCTCACCCGGACAGTCATATCAGCCCCAGCATTTT. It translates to CASSPGQSYQPQHF.

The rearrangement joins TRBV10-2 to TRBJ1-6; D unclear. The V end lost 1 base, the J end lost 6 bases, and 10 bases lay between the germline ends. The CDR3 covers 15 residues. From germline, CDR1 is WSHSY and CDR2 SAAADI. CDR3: CASSEWQNFNSPLHF. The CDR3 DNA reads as TGCGCCAGCAGTGAGTGGCAGAATTTTAATTCACCCCTCCACTTT.